This record covers a single T cell receptor (beta chain). Original methodology: Amplifying reference gene primers gave estimates of nucleated cell counts. Only in-frame clones appear in the TCRdb table, and some are missing; sequencing was by immunoSEQ multiplex PCR. V and J calls and clone size follow that table, whereas D and trimming were derived from the DNA. The sample has approximately 360,000 clones, approximately 88% seen once. The data were taken from a study of blood T cell repertoires in COVID-19. About the research overall: Some COVID-19 samples were acute and others convalescent; all came from the United States, Italy and Spain. From T cells, B-cell-depleted T cells, or PBMCs came the material, which was cDNA or gDNA.

The CDR3 is 12 residues long. The trim removed 6 bases at V and 4 bases at J, leaving 2 bases unmatched. Germline values: CDR1 MNHEY, CDR2 SVGAGI. The genes are TRBV6-5 and TRBJ2-7; 8 bases agree with TRBD2. Material: peripheral blood. The receptor was isolated from a man aged 40-50 years with acute or convalescent COVID-19. Here the CDR3 reads CASSGGGYEQYF. The CDR3 nucleotides are TGTGCCAGCAGCGGGGGGGGGTACGAGCAGTACTTC.